This TCR beta chain was documented in a study of T cell responses to AZD1222 COVID-19 vaccine (dated by TCRdb to about 2021). Some background on the complete study: AZD1222 recipients with second doses at about 4 weeks or about 12 weeks were pooled, because spike-specific TCR depth and breadth did not differ between schedules. TCR sequencing was performed for 233 trial participants, of whom roughly 200 were given two doses of AZD1222 and approximately 26 were given two doses of MenACWY control vaccine. Trial participants were enrolled into age subgroups of 18-55, 56-69 and 70-plus years, which contained 148, 28 and 57 TCR-sequenced participants, respectively.

Summary of the overall study and its limitations: Nearly half of unique spike-specific TCRs reportedly recognized epitopes outside regions mutated in the B.1.351 and B.1.1.7 variants. Conclusions about previously exposed vaccinees are limited because only six or seven AZD1222 recipients were SARS-CoV-2 seropositive at baseline. Because no samples from the day 14 peak response were available, repertoires could be characterized only after the peak T cell response. After two AZD1222 doses, spike-specific TCR breadth and depth were significantly higher than at day 0 and than in MenACWY recipients. The 56-69-year group was small, and its depth increase did not reach significance, likely because of low power. CD4 TCRs associated with the vaccine covered the entire spike protein, and the dominant responses were in regions 160-218 and 743-854. Participants were mostly white British, with more females than males. The authors suggested clonal diversity may have been underestimated.

The CDR3 regions of human TCRbeta chains were analyzed by immunosequencing. On the authors' methods: TCRs in the repertoires were compared against a reference library of SARS-CoV-2-specific TCRs that had been generated with the MIRA antigen-specificity platform. Breadth meant the fraction of unique TCRs that were SARS-CoV-2-associated, whereas depth meant the fraction of total T cells that were SARS-CoV-2-associated. Using the MIRA data, each spike-specific TCR was mapped to the spike region that the TCR reacts to and placed in a CD4 or CD8 class. Log10-transformed breadth and depth values were compared by one-way ANOVA with Sidak's multiple comparisons tests. What TCRdb holds here is the immuneACCESS table cut down to in-frame rearrangements. Part of the clones is not present; checked against another copy, under half of the missing clones reflect an unresolved V gene, and the others are unexplained. D and trimming come from the DNA, and the V and J calls and clone size come from that table. Counted in this sample were roughly 200,000 clones; just over 85% of them appeared once. About 7.2% of the sample is taken by the ten largest.

Remarks on this clone: This clone's antigen is unknown. Base qualities are not at hand, and no much larger clone is one base apart.

What the time point label conveys for this sample: baseline before first vaccination. Vaccinee samples were obtained from the UK trials COV001 and COV002, which included a single-blind randomized controlled phase 2/3 trial of AZD1222 (ChAdOx1 nCoV-19) in healthy adults. Trial participant PBMC samples were collected at day 0 and day 28 after the second dose for TCRbeta chain sequencing. Based on the germline V gene, the CDR1 and CDR2 sequences are SGDLS and YYNGEE. The CDR3 has 18 amino acids, counting the end cysteine and phenylalanine. The entry retains the CDR3 DNA only, 54 bases that are in frame from base 1. V trim: 4 bases; J trim: 0 bases; unmatched bases: 7.

This clonotype was obtained from an adult in good health. The starting material was peripheral blood, obtained on day 0 of AZD1222 vaccination. Rearrangement joined TRBV9 to TRBJ2-2; 12 central nucleotides agree with TRBD1. The nucleotides read TGTGCCAGCAGCCCGGGACAGGGGGCCTTCACGAACACCGGGGAGCTGTTTTTT. Its amino acids are CASSPGQGAFTNTGELFF.